These 25 T cell receptor beta chains were all obtained from the same sample, sequenced in a study of blood T cell repertoires in COVID-19. TCRdb's copy holds only in-frame clones and misses some; the assay was immunoSEQ multiplex PCR. Of fewer than 300,000 clones detected, around nine tenths appear once; the ten largest clones hold about 9.2%. The sample consisted of peripheral blood. Source of these receptors: a man between 40 and 49 years old who had recovered from COVID-19.

The rearrangement joins TRBV6-2 or TRBV6-3 to TRBJ2-1; 7 bases map to TRBD2. From germline, CDR1 is MNHEY and CDR2 SVGEGT. CDR3 size: 15 residues. V was clipped by 5 bases and J by 6 bases; unmatched bases: 10. The CDR3 DNA reads TGTGCCAGCAGTAGGACCCACGGGAGGACCAATGAGCAGTTCTTC. Protein product: CASSRTHGRTNEQFF.

This clone was seen more than once but under ten times. This chain connects TRBV7-9 to TRBJ1-6; D may be TRBD1 (5 bases). Between the trimmed V and J ends, which lost 6 bases and 9 bases, there was a span of 18 bases. The CDR3 covers 15 residues. The germline V gene encodes CDR1 SEHNR and CDR2 FQNEAQ (reference sequence). CDR3 DNA sequence: TGTGCCAGCAGAGATTCGGGGGTTCCGACTTCACCCCTCCACTTT. Protein: CASRDSGVPTSPLHF.

The chain joins TRBV7-9 to TRBJ1-6; D gene uncertain. Trimming shortened V by 1 base and J by 5 bases, and 6 bases separated the two germline ends. CDR3 length equals 14 residues. From germline, CDR1 is SEHNR and CDR2 FQNEAQ (reference sequence). CDR3 bases: TGTGCCAGCAGCTTAGGCCAGAATAATTCACCCCTCCACTTT. It yields the protein CASSLGQNNSPLHF.

The CDR3 reads CASSEWDRGGGPKEQYF. The CDR3 DNA sequence: TGTGCCAGCAGTGAATGGGACAGGGGAGGCGGCCCCAAAGAGCAGTACTTC. V is TRBV2 and J is TRBJ2-7; 10 nucleotides align to TRBD1. V gave up 2 bases and J gave up 7 bases; unmatched junction bases: 14. The CDR3 runs to 17 residues. The germline CDR1 and CDR2 sequences are SNHLY and FYNNEI.

The chain is built from TRBV29-1 and TRBJ2-7; D perhaps matches TRBD2 (6 bases). V gave up 5 bases and J gave up 9 bases, with 17 bases separating them. The V gene's germline CDR1 is SQVTM and CDR2 ANQGSEA. The CDR3 covers 12 residues. The CDR3 loop is CSVPGGLGGQYF. CDR3 sequence (DNA): TGCAGCGTTCCTGGAGGGTTGGGCGGGCAGTACTTC.

J is TRBJ1-2 and V is TRBV6-2 or TRBV6-3, with D possibly being TRBD1 (6 bases). The V and J ends lost 4 bases and 2 bases respectively, with 14 bases between them. CDR3 length equals 15 residues. The germline gives CDR1 MNHEY, CDR2 SVGEGT. The CDR3 sequence: CASSFGLTGNYGYTF. In DNA form, the CDR3 reads TGTGCCAGCAGTTTCGGACTGACAGGCAACTATGGCTACACCTTC.

The chain carries TRBV7-2 and TRBJ1-1; 9 bases fit TRBD1. The J segment lost 6 bases and the V segment lost 5 bases, leaving 10 bases of the junction unmatched. CDR1 and CDR2 from the germline V gene are SGHTA and FQGNSA. The CDR3 length is 15 residues. The CDR3 is CASSLRDRVMAEAFF. The CDR3 DNA sequence: TGTGCCAGCAGCCTCCGGGACAGGGTGATGGCTGAAGCTTTCTTT.

The chain has TRBV18 and TRBJ2-1; 7 bases are a match to TRBD1. Germline V gives CDR1 KGHSH, CDR2 LQKENI. Trimming at V came to 4 bases and at J to 0 bases, leaving 9 bases not matched to a gene. This CDR3 contains 17 residues. The CDR3 loop is CASSLLTGQFSYNEQFF. Written as DNA, the CDR3 is TGTGCCAGCTCACTATTGACAGGGCAATTCTCCTACAATGAGCAGTTCTTC.

The count of this clone is one. The chain is built from TRBV24-1 and TRBJ2-2; no definite D call. The germline gives CDR1 KGHDR, CDR2 SFDVKD. The length of the CDR3 is 14 residues. V dropped 5 bases and J dropped 5 bases, with 11 bases sitting between them. CDR3 coding DNA: TGTGCCACCAGTGCAGCCTGGAGTACCGGGGAGCTGTTTTTT. Its translation is CATSAAWSTGELFF.

This clone was observed a few times. This chain joins TRBV25-1 and TRBJ1-5; the D gene is possibly TRBD1 (5 bases). The germline gives CDR1 MGHDK, CDR2 SYGVNS. Trimming removed 5 bases from V and 0 bases from J, with 11 bases in between. The CDR3 is 15 residues long. CDR3 protein: CASSRGDYSNQPQHF. In DNA form, the CDR3 reads TGTGCCAGCAGTAGAGGGGACTATAGCAATCAGCCCCAGCATTTT.

This chain joins TRBV7-2 and TRBJ2-1; 7 nucleotides align to TRBD2. CDR3 length: 15 amino acids. V dropped 1 base and J dropped 7; count of bases not matched to a gene: 7. Germline V gene data show CDR1 as SGHTA and CDR2 as FQGNSA. This chain's CDR3 is CASSLEGTTLNEQFF. The CDR3 nucleotides are TGTGCCAGCAGCTTAGAGGGGACTACGTTGAATGAGCAGTTCTTC.

This sequence joins TRBV5-8 and TRBJ1-4; 10 bases match TRBD1. The CDR3 loop spans 14 amino acids. V lost 0 bases, J lost 7 bases, and 0 bases stayed unmatched. Per germline, CDR1 SGHTS and CDR2 YDEGEE. The CDR3 spells CASSLGDRGEKLFF. CDR3 nucleotide sequence: TGTGCCAGCAGCTTGGGGGACAGGGGTGAAAAACTGTTTTTT.

The chain is built from TRBV6-4 and TRBJ1-1; no firm D call. Germline V gives CDR1 MRHNA, CDR2 SNTAGT. The CDR3 sequence is 13 residues long. The ends were cut back, 6 bases at V and 1 base at J, with 9 bases in the middle. The CDR3 spells CASRENWNTEAFF. CDR3 nucleotide sequence: TGTGCCAGCAGAGAGAATTGGAACACTGAAGCTTTCTTT.

The chain recombines TRBV19 with TRBJ2-2; 7 bases map to TRBD1. In germline, CDR1 is LNHDA, CDR2 SQIVND (reference sequence). V was clipped by 5 bases and J by 1 base; unmatched bases: 4. The CDR3 covers 15 residues. CDR3 coding DNA: TGTGCCAGTAGTCAGGGACAGATGAACACCGGGGAGCTGTTTTTT. Its protein is CASSQGQMNTGELFF.

The CDR3: CASIRGGSNEQYF. CDR3 coding DNA: TGTGCCAGCATTCGGGGCGGGAGTAACGAGCAGTACTTC. V gene TRBV7-9 combines with J gene TRBJ2-7; 7 bases map to TRBD2. From germline, CDR1 is SEHNR and CDR2 FQNEAQ (reference sequence). Unmatched junction bases numbered 8, after V lost 7 bases and J lost 5 bases. The CDR3 length is 13 residues.

CDR3 sequence reads: CASTLLRKETQYF. The DNA of the CDR3 is TGTGCCAGCACCCTCCTCAGAAAAGAGACCCAGTACTTC. The chain recombines TRBV27 with TRBJ2-5; D is undetermined. The CDR3 contains 13 residues. In germline, CDR1 is MNHEY, CDR2 SMNVEV (reference sequence). V lost 7 bases to trimming and J lost 3 bases, with 12 bases between them.

The chain employs TRBV7-2 and TRBJ2-5; 13 nucleotides match TRBD2. The germline V gene has CDR1 SGHTA and CDR2 FQGNSA. V was clipped by 5 bases and J by 9 bases; unmatched bases: 9. CDR3 length: 15 amino acids. As DNA, the CDR3 is TGTGCCAGCAGCACCTCAACTAGCGGGAGGGTGGCCCAGTACTTC. This gives the protein CASSTSTSGRVAQYF.

The chain has TRBV3-1 (or the pseudogene TRBV3-2) and TRBJ2-3; unclear D gene. The germline gives CDR1 LGHDT, CDR2 YNNKEL (reference sequence). V was cut by 6 bases and J by 0 bases, with 10 bases left in between. This CDR3 region has 14 residues. CDR3 bases: TGTGCCAGCAGACGCACTTCTAGCACAGATACGCAGTATTTT. Translation gives CASRRTSSTDTQYF.

The chain uses TRBV5-5 and TRBJ2-1; a weak D match, TRBD2 (5 bases). CDR3 length: 13 amino acids. V lost 0 bases to trimming and J lost 9 bases, with 10 bases between them. Germline V lookup: CDR1 SGHKS, CDR2 YYEKEE (reference sequence). CDR3 DNA sequence: TGTGCCAGCAGCTTGGTTGTAGCGCCTGAGCAGTTCTTC. Residues: CASSLVVAPEQFF.

CDR3 region: CASSSEQSAIQEFF. The CDR3 coding sequence is TGCGCCAGCAGCTCCGAACAATCGGCTATTCAGGAGTTCTTC. The genes are TRBV5-1 and TRBJ2-1; no reliable D call. There are 14 residues in the CDR3. Trimming left V 3 bases short and J 14 bases short, with 21 bases between. CDR1 is SGHRS, CDR2 YFSETQ, per germline.

The chain uses TRBV7-2 and TRBJ2-2; D may be TRBD2 (6 bases). The CDR3 loop spans 16 amino acids. V was trimmed by 2 bases and J by 4 bases, leaving 14 bases between them. In germline, CDR1 is SGHTA, CDR2 FQGNSA. The CDR3 loop is CASSLTAGSFTGELFF. CDR3 DNA sequence: TGTGCCAGCAGCTTAACGGCGGGGTCGTTCACCGGGGAGCTGTTTTTT.

The chain joins TRBV12-3 or TRBV12-4 to TRBJ2-1, with D maybe TRBD1 (6 bases). The CDR3 runs to 11 residues. The V gene lost 6 bases and the J gene lost 9 bases, with 9 bases spanning the gap. Written as DNA, the CDR3 is TGTGCCAGCAGCCACAGGGTTGAGCAGTTCTTC. This gives the protein CASSHRVEQFF.

V usage is TRBV18 and J usage is TRBJ2-3; a weak D match, TRBD2 (5 bases). The CDR3 covers 15 residues. Germline CDR1 KGHSH, CDR2 LQKENI. V lost 2 bases, J lost 2 bases, and 11 bases lay in between. CDR3 sequence reads: CASSPFSRDTDTQYF. CDR3 in DNA: TGTGCCAGCTCACCATTTTCCCGGGACACAGATACGCAGTATTTT.

This clone was seen just once. The CDR3 DNA is TGTGCCAGCAGCCTACTAGCGGGAGCCACCGGGGAGCTGTTTTTT. Its protein is CASSLLAGATGELFF. The chain uses TRBV7-6 and TRBJ2-2; 11 bases map to TRBD2. CDR3 length equals 15 residues. Per germline, CDR1 SGHVS and CDR2 FNYEAQ. After removal of 5 bases from V and 4 bases from J, the junction contained 3 bases not matched to a gene.

CDR3 protein: CASSLRTGDTGELFF. The CDR3 nucleotides read TGCGCCAGCAGCTTGCGGACAGGGGACACCGGGGAGCTGTTTTTT. The chain carries TRBV5-1 and TRBJ2-2; 9 nucleotides match TRBD1. There are 15 residues in the CDR3. Per germline, CDR1 SGHRS and CDR2 YFSETQ. V was clipped by 1 base and J by 3 bases; unmatched bases: 1.